One sample yielded the 14 T cell receptor beta chains listed below, sequenced in a study of T cells in Graves' hyperthyroidism and ophthalmopathy. TCR beta CDR3 regions were amplified from RNA. The TCR CDR3 first-round RT-PCR relied on the HTBI primer set. TCRdb re-called the multiplex PCR reads with MiXCR, one entry per CDR3 protein. Of 200,000 to 250,000 distinct CDR3 sequences in the sample, about a sixth are singletons; the top ten hold roughly 50%. The material sequenced was blood. The source of these receptors is a man aged 45 to 65 with Graves' hyperthyroidism.

This chain uses TRBV29-1 with TRBJ1-2; 9 bases are a match to TRBD1. V dropped 7 bases and J dropped 8; count of bases not matched to a gene: 5. The CDR3 length is 11 residues. CDR1 is SQVTM, CDR2 ANQGSEA, per germline. CDR3 loop: CSGRDRVGYTF. The DNA for the CDR3 is TGCAGCGGCCGGGACAGGGTCGGCTACACCTTC.

This clonotype was seen ten or more times. The chain uses TRBV4-1 and TRBJ1-3, with D unclear. V lost 0 bases and J 3 bases, leaving 9 bases between the germline ends. Germline CDR1 MGHRA, CDR2 YSYEKL. CDR3 length equals 15 residues. CDR3 sequence reads: CASSQDHGFGNTIYF. The CDR3 DNA reads TGCGCCAGCAGCCAAGATCACGGCTTTGGAAACACCATATATTTT.

This clonotype was seen many times. This sequence joins TRBV18 and TRBJ2-7; tentatively, D is TRBD1 (5 bases). V lost 3 bases to trimming and J lost 6 bases, with 12 bases between them. The CDR3 runs to 13 residues. Per the germline V gene, CDR1 is KGHSH and CDR2 is LQKENI. The CDR3 DNA is TGTGCCAGCTCACCTATACCCAGGGCCGAGCAGTACTTC. As protein: CASSPIPRAEQYF.

This clonotype showed up many times. The CDR3 here is CASSKDRGLGANVLTF. DNA for the CDR3: TGTGCCAGCAGCAAAGACAGGGGGCTTGGGGCCAACGTCCTGACTTTC. This sequence joins TRBV7-2 and TRBJ2-6; 10 positions agree with TRBD1. V trimming: 5 bases; J trimming: 3 bases; junction bases outside the gene matches: 4. The CDR3 length is 16 residues. Looked up from germline, CDR1 is SGHTA and CDR2 is FQGNSA.

The sample holds many counts of this clonotype. The J gene is TRBJ2-1, the V gene TRBV2, with D hard to call. The CDR3 contains 12 residues. The germline V and J ends were trimmed by 7 bases and 4 bases, with 8 bases remaining between them. Germline V gives CDR1 SNHLY, CDR2 FYNNEI. The DNA for the CDR3 is TGTGCCAGCATTCTTCTATACAATGAGCAGTTCTTC. It translates to CASILLYNEQFF.

This clonotype has ten or more counts. The V call is TRBV24-1, the J call TRBJ2-3; unclear D gene. Trimming took 3 bases from V and 4 from J, leaving 10 bases between them. Per germline, CDR1 KGHDR and CDR2 SFDVKD. This CDR3 region has 14 residues. The CDR3 DNA is TGTGCCACCAGTGATACCACCTCGGCAGATACGCAGTATTTT. This codes for CATSDTTSADTQYF.

This clonotype has ten or more counts. The junction departs from the called germline gene at one end, perhaps through a read error. V is TRBV7-7 and J is TRBJ2-3; D possibly corresponds to TRBD2 (5 bases). The CDR3 runs 13 residues. The germline CDR1 and CDR2 sequences are SSHAT and FNYEAQ (reference sequence). The CDR3 protein is CASSFDRGDTQYF. In DNA form, the CDR3 reads TGTGCTAGCAGCTTCGACCGGGGAGATACGCAGTATTTT. Drawing the rest from reference TRBV7-7 and TRBJ2-3, the complete variable domain is GAGVSQSPRYKVTKRGQDVTLRCDPISSHATLYWYQQALGQGPEFLTYFNYEAQPDKSGLPSDRFSAERPEGSISTLTIQRTEQRDSAMYRCASSFDRGDTQYFGPGTRLTVL.

The chain is built from TRBV28 and TRBJ1-4; tentative D call: TRBD1 (6 bases). CDR3 length equals 14 residues. Germline V lookup: CDR1 MDHEN, CDR2 SYDVKM. With 4 bases removed from V and 4 bases from J, the gap between germline ends came to 10 bases. The CDR3 loop is CASSSTGSNEKLFF. The CDR3 nucleotides read TGTGCCAGCAGTTCGACAGGAAGTAATGAAAAACTGTTTTTT.

This clonotype showed up many times. The rearrangement links TRBV5-1 to TRBJ2-1; a possible D gene is TRBD2 (5 bases). With 4 bases removed from V and 5 bases from J, the gap between germline ends came to 13 bases. CDR1 is SGHRS, CDR2 YFSETQ, per germline. The CDR3 spans 14 residues. CDR3 DNA: TGCGCCAGCAGCCCCGGACTTCTTAACAATGAGCAGTTCTTC. Its translation is CASSPGLLNNEQFF.

Ten or more counts support this clonotype. CDR3 region: CASSPAVGGPYNEQFF. CDR3 in DNA: TGCGCCAGCAGCCCCGCGGTTGGGGGCCCCTACAATGAGCAGTTCTTC. The chain carries TRBV5-1 and TRBJ2-1; tentatively, D is TRBD1 (6 bases). Germline values: CDR1 SGHRS, CDR2 YFSETQ. There are 16 residues in the CDR3. V lost 4 bases and J 2 bases, leaving 16 bases between the germline ends.

There are many counts of this clonotype. In DNA form, the CDR3 reads TGTGCCAGCAGTGGAAGGGGGCAGGGGACTGAAGCTTTCTTT. Translated, it gives CASSGRGQGTEAFF. This chain links TRBV2 with TRBJ1-1; TRBD1 aligns across 7 bases. The CDR3 spans 14 residues. From germline, CDR1 is SNHLY and CDR2 FYNNEI. V gave up 4 bases and J gave up 5 bases; unmatched junction bases: 7.

The V gene is TRBV3-1, the J gene TRBJ1-3; D gene ambiguous. CDR1 is LGHDT, CDR2 YNNKEL, per germline (reference sequence). Trimming removed 0 bases from V and 4 bases from J, with 10 bases in between. CDR3 length equals 15 residues. The CDR3 nucleotides are TGTGCCAGCAGCCAAGACAGTCCCTGGGGAAACACCATATATTTT. Its translation: CASSQDSPWGNTIYF. Together with reference TRBV3-1 and TRBJ1-3, the CDR3 gives the full variable domain: DTAVSQTPKYLVTQMGNDKSIKCEQNLGHDTMYWYKQDSKKFLKIMFSYNNKELIINETVPNRFSPKSPDKAHLNLHINSLELGDSAVYFCASSQDSPWGNTIYFGEGSWLTVV.

This clonotype was counted only a few times. The chain combines TRBV6-1 with TRBJ2-2, with D hard to call. The CDR3 has 15 residues. In germline, CDR1 is MNHNS, CDR2 SASEGT. Trimming shortened V by 4 bases and J by 0 bases, and 9 bases separated the two germline ends. Here the CDR3 DNA reads TGTGCCAGCAGTGTGGTCTTCACGAACACCGGGGAGCTGTTTTTT. Its translation: CASSVVFTNTGELFF.

V and J are TRBV6-2 or TRBV6-3 and TRBJ2-7, with D tentatively TRBD1 (5 bases). The CDR3 sequence is 13 residues long. The ends were cut back, 8 bases at V and 1 base at J, with 12 bases in the middle. In germline, CDR1 is MNHEY, CDR2 SVGEGT. The CDR3: CASRWTLSYEQYF. CDR3 DNA: TGTGCCAGCCGTTGGACATTATCCTACGAGCAGTACTTC.